Its frequency marks the clone carrying this T cell receptor (beta chain) as medium-sized. The antigen remains undetermined. The data were obtained in a study of CXCR3-negative and CXCR3-positive naive CD8 T cells. The CDR3 contains 11 residues. CDR1 and CDR2 (germline): SGHAT, FQNNGV. Findings of the study overall: Both of the naive subsets showed about the same high diversity, but memory CD8+ cells had much less. Similar TRBV-TRBJ usage characterized naive CXCR3-negative and CXCR3-positive cells; memory cells differed.

Naivety in CD8+ T cells corresponded to a CD45RO-CCR7+CD27+CD95- phenotype. Via 5' RACE with UMI labels, TRB cDNA libraries were prepared. No DNA is given; TCRdb re-called the 5' RACE reads and lists each CDR3 protein once. This sample's table has more than 6,000 distinct CDR3 sequences. This receptor was obtained from a human donor in good health. Some clones in this sample may be carry-over from other donors' samples. The chain carries TRBV11-2 and TRBJ2-2. The sequenced sample consisted of naive CXCR3- CD8+ T cells from blood. Regarding subset: CD45RO-CCR7+CD27+CD95- naive CD8+ T cells lacking CXCR3 (TNR3-). The chain's CDR3 is CASSSTGELFF.